This T cell receptor (beta chain) was profiled in a study of blood T cells in healthy people across ages. The second PCR ran roughly 6 to 11 cycles with a sample-barcoded 5' primer and J-beta primers. Each cDNA molecule received a tag from a template-switch adaptor that had 12 random nucleotides. TCRdb recomputed calls from the 5' RACE reads with MiXCR, one row per CDR3 protein. This table has 750,000 to 950,000 distinct CDR3 sequences, under 35% appearing once. The CDR3 extends over 16 amino acids. Per the germline V gene, CDR1 is DFQATT and CDR2 is SNEGSKA (reference sequence). V dropped 5 bases and J dropped 3; count of bases not matched to a gene: 12. These data were also reused for a study on T cells of mothers and their children. Turning to that study: TCR recombination output is shaped by thymic selection similarly in related and unrelated pairs. Sequencing revealed no T cell clones that were persistent and microchimeric.

The receptor was derived from a woman in her forties in good health. Sample: blood. The chain uses TRBV20-1 and TRBJ2-3; TRBD2 matches at 9 bases. The CDR3 reads CSAQSGGGAWTDTQYF. CDR3 nucleotides: TGCAGTGCTCAATCCGGCGGGGGGGCCTGGACAGATACGCAGTATTTT.